A single sample is the source of the 10 T cell receptor beta chains below, sequenced in a study of blood T cell repertoires in COVID-19. Some clones are missing from TCRdb's copy, which holds only in-frame ones; the method was immunoSEQ multiplex PCR. The sample has about 440,000 clones, around 89% seen once. Sequencing input: peripheral blood. These TCRs come from a woman younger than 45 with acute or convalescent COVID-19.

The DNA of the CDR3 is TGTGCCAGCAGTTCAAGTCCCGGGGGGGCTCTGAACGGGGAGCTGTTTTTT. Protein product: CASSSSPGGALNGELFF. This chain joins TRBV27 and TRBJ2-2; 8 nucleotides agree with TRBD2. Trimming at V came to 4 bases and at J to 7 bases, leaving 14 bases not matched to a gene. The CDR3 spans 17 residues. Germline V gene lookup returns CDR1 MNHEY and CDR2 SMNVEV (reference sequence).

This clone was seen only once. The gene calls are TRBV28 and TRBJ2-2; a weak D match, TRBD2 (6 bases). The germline V gene has CDR1 MDHEN and CDR2 SYDVKM. The V end lost 4 bases, the J end lost 7 bases, and 22 bases lay between the germline ends. CDR3 length: 17 amino acids. DNA of the CDR3: TGTGCCAGCAGTTCCATCGCAACTAGCCTCACGCGCGGGGAGCTGTTTTTT. Its protein product is CASSSIATSLTRGELFF.

The gene calls are TRBV11-3 and TRBJ2-3, with 8 bases lining up with TRBD2. This CDR3 has 15 residues. CDR1 is SGHNT, CDR2 YENEEA, per germline. The ends lost 5 bases at V and 4 bases at J; junction bases unmatched: 8. The DNA for the CDR3 is TGTGCCAGCAGCCCCCGGGGGGGCACCGCAGATACGCAGTATTTT. It yields the protein CASSPRGGTADTQYF.

This clone was seen a handful of times. This chain uses TRBV27 with TRBJ2-7; weak D call: TRBD2 (5 bases). CDR3 length: 12 residues. The germline CDR1 and CDR2 sequences are MNHEY and SMNVEV (reference sequence). Trimming removed 8 bases at V and 6 bases at J, with 14 bases between. As DNA, the CDR3 is TGTGCCAGCGGTAGCGACCTTGGCGAGCAGTACTTC. Its protein is CASGSDLGEQYF.

V usage is TRBV7-9 and J usage is TRBJ2-1, with D tentatively TRBD1 (5 bases). Trimming left V 0 bases short and J 5 bases short, with 5 bases between. Germline values: CDR1 SEHNR, CDR2 FQNEAQ (reference sequence). This CDR3 spans 13 amino acids. Written as DNA, the CDR3 is TGTGCCAGCAGCTTAGCAGGGGACAATGAGCAGTTCTTC. Translated: CASSLAGDNEQFF. The full variable domain, rest sourced from reference TRBV7-9 and TRBJ2-1, is DTGVSQNPRHKITKRGQNVTFRCDPISEHNRLYWYRQTLGQGPEFLTYFQNEAQLEKSRLLSDRFSAERPKGSFSTLEIQRTEQGDSAMYLCASSLAGDNEQFFGPGTRLTVL.

This clone was picked up one time. The chain recombines TRBV30 with TRBJ2-3, with D unresolved. Deletions cut 3 bases from V and 6 bases from J, with 7 bases between. The CDR3 contains 11 residues. Germline V CDR1 and CDR2: GTSNPN, SVGIG (reference sequence). CDR3 residues: CAWSESDTQYF. CDR3 nucleotide sequence: TGTGCCTGGAGCGAGAGCGATACGCAGTATTTT.

The J gene is TRBJ2-5, the V gene TRBV2; tentatively, D is TRBD2 (7 bases). Germline values: CDR1 SNHLY, CDR2 FYNNEI. The CDR3 contains 12 residues. Trimming left V 8 bases short and J 5 bases short, with 12 bases between. This CDR3 reads CASGGGYETQYF. DNA of the CDR3: TGTGCCAGCGGGGGGGGCTATGAGACCCAGTACTTC.

Notes on this clone: The sample has other DNA sequences that encode this CDR3 too. This chain connects TRBV5-4 to TRBJ2-3; D is undetermined. The CDR3 totals 13 residues. V dropped 0 bases and J dropped 0 bases, with 2 bases sitting between them. Germline V gene lookup returns CDR1 SGHNT and CDR2 YYREEE (reference sequence). DNA of the CDR3: TGTGCCAGCAGCTTGGCAAGCACAGATACGCAGTATTTT. Translation gives CASSLASTDTQYF. Complete variable domain (other parts from reference TRBV5-4 and TRBJ2-3): ETGVTQSPTHLIKTRGQQVTLRCSSQSGHNTVSWYQQALGQGPQFIFQYYREEENGRGNFPPRFSGLQFPNYSSELNVNALELDDSALYLCASSLASTDTQYFGPGTRLTVL.

The chain recombines TRBV2 with TRBJ2-3; 9 bases match TRBD2. The J segment lost 6 bases and the V segment lost 7 bases, leaving 5 bases of the junction unmatched. Germline V gene lookup returns CDR1 SNHLY and CDR2 FYNNEI. This CDR3 region has 13 residues. The chain's CDR3 is CASNGGGEDTQYF. CDR3 sequence (DNA): TGTGCCAGCAATGGCGGGGGGGAGGATACGCAGTATTTT.

The J gene is TRBJ2-3, the V gene TRBV9; TRBD1 matches 10 bases. This CDR3 has 17 amino acids. The germline gives CDR1 SGDLS, CDR2 YYNGEE. V lost 2 bases to trimming and J lost 4 bases; unmatched junction nucleotides: 10. CDR3 sequence reads: CASSVRSRTGGADTQYF. The CDR3 bases are TGTGCCAGCAGCGTCAGATCCAGGACAGGGGGGGCAGATACGCAGTATTTT.